This T cell receptor (beta chain) emerged from a study of CD8 T cells in Susac syndrome. Study-wide background: Patients with Susac syndrome, at blood draw, were therapy-naive, on corticosteroids, or on intravenous immunoglobulin alone.

TCR beta from blood CD8+ and CD4+ T cells was sequenced. The Susac syndrome patients fit the recently defined diagnostic criteria for definite or probable disease. Random hexamers were used to reverse transcribe an amount of roughly 0.45 to 1 ug RNA. TCRdb re-derived calls from the immunoSEQ multiplex PCR reads in MiXCR, one entry per CDR3 protein. The table lists tens of thousands of distinct CDR3 sequences, roughly 93% of them singletons. This clonotype was detected once. Its antigen is unknown. Overall study findings and caveats: Only a relatively small number of individuals were included in the TCR sequencing and HLA analysis.

The CDR3 is 15 amino acids. V lost 7 bases to trimming and J lost 0 bases, with 13 bases between them. The V gene's germline CDR1 is MDHEN and CDR2 SYDVKM. This clonotype originated in a human donor with Susac syndrome. Input material: CD4+ T cells from PBMCs. The chain couples TRBV28 to TRBJ1-5; D is unclear. As DNA, the CDR3 is TGTGCCAGCACCAAACGGGTACCTAGCAATCAGCCCCAGCATTTT. Translation gives CASTKRVPSNQPQHF. Supplemented by reference TRBV28 and TRBJ1-5, the full variable domain reads DVKVTQSSRYLVKRTGEKVFLECVQDMDHENMFWYRQDPGLGLRLIYFSYDVKMKEKGDIPEGYSVSREKKERFSLILESASTNQTSMYLCASTKRVPSNQPQHFGDGTRLSIL.